This is a list of T cell receptor beta chains from one sample in a study of blood T cell repertoires in COVID-19. Method: immunoSEQ multiplex PCR; TCRdb's copy keeps in-frame clones and lacks some. This sample has 250,000 to 300,000 clones; about 90% occur once, and the top ten carry over 9%. The specimen was peripheral blood. Receptors originate from a woman aged 30 to 39 with COVID-19, enrolled during active disease. Both conserved end residues are part of each CDR3. Fields, in order: V gene, clone size, D gene, J gene, CDR3 DNA, CDR3 protein. D genes are given only for firm matches. Size is stated for part of the rows, as once, few or many counts, or as a class when the clone is expanded.

V gene: TRBV19
clone size: .
D gene: .
J gene: TRBJ1-1
CDR3 DNA: TGTGCCAGTCTTAACCCGGACACCAAGACTGAAGCTTTCTTT
CDR3 protein: CASLNPDTKTEAFF

V gene: TRBV19
clone size: .
D gene: .
J gene: TRBJ1-1
CDR3 DNA: TGTGCCAGTAGTCCCCTGTGGAGAAACACTGAAGCTTTCTTT
CDR3 protein: CASSPLWRNTEAFF

V gene: TRBV7-6
clone size: once
D gene: TRBD2
J gene: TRBJ2-7
CDR3 DNA: TGTGCCAGCAGCTTACCCCCAGCGGGGGGTGGGAAAGAGCAGTACTTC
CDR3 protein: CASSLPPAGGGKEQYF

V gene: TRBV10-2
clone size: .
D gene: TRBD1
J gene: TRBJ1-1
CDR3 DNA: TGCGCCAGCAGTGAGCCCGGGACAGCGAACACTGAAGCTTTCTTT
CDR3 protein: CASSEPGTANTEAFF

V gene: TRBV28
clone size: .
D gene: TRBD2
J gene: TRBJ2-1
CDR3 DNA: TGTGCCAGCAGTGGGAGAATTAGCGGGAGTTCGGATGAGCAGTTCTTC
CDR3 protein: CASSGRISGSSDEQFF

V gene: TRBV11-2
clone size: .
D gene: TRBD1
J gene: TRBJ2-7
CDR3 DNA: TGTGCCAGCAGCTTATGGACAGGGGGCGGCCACGAGCAGTACTTC
CDR3 protein: CASSLWTGGGHEQYF

V gene: TRBV28
clone size: .
D gene: TRBD2
J gene: TRBJ2-3
CDR3 DNA: TGTGCCAGCAGTTCTCATCGACTAGCGGGAGGGCCGCACGAAGATACGCAGTATTTT
CDR3 protein: CASSSHRLAGGPHEDTQYF

V gene: TRBV5-4
clone size: .
D gene: TRBD1
J gene: TRBJ1-4
CDR3 DNA: TGTGCCAGCAGCTATTGGGGCAGGGGGCGCCGCGAAAAACTGTTTTTT
CDR3 protein: CASSYWGRGRREKLFF

V gene: TRBV6-5
clone size: few
D gene: .
J gene: TRBJ1-1
CDR3 DNA: TGTGCCAGCAGCCAGTGGGGCGGGGATGAAGCTTTCTTT
CDR3 protein: CASSQWGGDEAFF

V gene: TRBV18
clone size: .
D gene: .
J gene: TRBJ2-2
CDR3 DNA: TGTGCCAGCTCTTCTACCGGGGAGCTGTTTTTT
CDR3 protein: CASSSTGELFF

V gene: TRBV19
clone size: .
D gene: TRBD2
J gene: TRBJ2-1
CDR3 DNA: TGTGCCAGTAGTCCCCGGGGGAGCGGGGTTGACAATGAGCAGTTCTTC
CDR3 protein: CASSPRGSGVDNEQFF

V gene: TRBV3-1/TRBV3-2
clone size: once
D gene: .
J gene: TRBJ2-5
CDR3 DNA: TGTGCCAGCAGCCAAGCAGAGAGGGCGACCCAGTACTTC
CDR3 protein: CASSQAERATQYF

V gene: TRBV7-9
clone size: .
D gene: TRBD2
J gene: TRBJ2-7
CDR3 DNA: TGTGCCAGCAGCTTCCCCGGGGGGAGCGAGCAGTACTTC
CDR3 protein: CASSFPGGSEQYF

V gene: TRBV29-1
clone size: .
D gene: .
J gene: TRBJ2-3
CDR3 DNA: TGCAGCGTTGAATCCGTATCAGATACGCAGTATTTT
CDR3 protein: CSVESVSDTQYF

V gene: TRBV13
clone size: .
D gene: .
J gene: TRBJ2-7
CDR3 DNA: TGTGCCAGCAGCTTAGGCTTAGTGGGAGAGGGCTACGAGCAGTACTTC
CDR3 protein: CASSLGLVGEGYEQYF

V gene: TRBV18
clone size: .
D gene: .
J gene: TRBJ1-1
CDR3 DNA: TGTGCCAGCTCACCACCCGGGAACACTGAAGCTTTCTTT
CDR3 protein: CASSPPGNTEAFF

V gene: TRBV28
clone size: .
D gene: .
J gene: TRBJ2-1
CDR3 DNA: TGTGCCAGCAACCGACACGGGAGTTTCTACAATGAGCAGTTCTTC
CDR3 protein: CASNRHGSFYNEQFF

V gene: TRBV28
clone size: .
D gene: .
J gene: TRBJ2-1
CDR3 DNA: TGTGCCAGCAGTTCGGACAGCTACAATGAGCAGTTCTTC
CDR3 protein: CASSSDSYNEQFF

V gene: TRBV30
clone size: .
D gene: .
J gene: TRBJ2-4
CDR3 DNA: TGTGCCTGGAGTGTCGCGGCCACAAACATTCAGTACTTC
CDR3 protein: CAWSVAATNIQYF

V gene: TRBV12-3/TRBV12-4
clone size: .
D gene: .
J gene: TRBJ2-5
CDR3 DNA: TGTGCCAGCAGGACTCTAGCTGGGGAGACCCAGTACTTC
CDR3 protein: CASRTLAGETQYF

V gene: TRBV2
clone size: .
D gene: .
J gene: TRBJ2-7
CDR3 DNA: TGTGCCAGCAGTGATGGGCGGGCCTCCTACGAGCAGTACTTC
CDR3 protein: CASSDGRASYEQYF

V gene: TRBV10-3
clone size: .
D gene: TRBD2
J gene: TRBJ2-2
CDR3 DNA: TGTGCCATCAGGACGACTAGCGGGAGTGGTGGGGAGCTGTTTTTT
CDR3 protein: CAIRTTSGSGGELFF

V gene: TRBV19
clone size: .
D gene: .
J gene: TRBJ1-4
CDR3 DNA: TGTGCCAGTAGTATACCCGGGGAAAAACTGTTTTTT
CDR3 protein: CASSIPGEKLFF

V gene: TRBV24-1
clone size: .
D gene: .
J gene: TRBJ1-1
CDR3 DNA: TGTGCCACCAGTGATTTGGGGACACCGAACACTGAAGCTTTCTTT
CDR3 protein: CATSDLGTPNTEAFF

V gene: TRBV5-6
clone size: .
D gene: TRBD2
J gene: TRBJ2-4
CDR3 DNA: TGTGCCAGCAGCCGAGCGGGGTACATTCAGTACTTC
CDR3 protein: CASSRAGYIQYF

V gene: TRBV6-2/TRBV6-3
clone size: .
D gene: TRBD2
J gene: TRBJ2-5
CDR3 DNA: TGTGCCAGCAGTTACCTAGGACTAGCGGGGCAGACCCAGTACTTC
CDR3 protein: CASSYLGLAGQTQYF

V gene: TRBV5-1
clone size: .
D gene: .
J gene: TRBJ1-5
CDR3 DNA: TGCGCCAGCAGCTTGCGTCCAGATAGCAATCAGCCCCAGCATTTT
CDR3 protein: CASSLRPDSNQPQHF

V gene: TRBV6-6
clone size: once
D gene: TRBD1
J gene: TRBJ2-7
CDR3 DNA: TGTGCCAGCAGTTACCTGGACAGGAGCCCCTACGAGCAGTACTTC
CDR3 protein: CASSYLDRSPYEQYF

V gene: TRBV28
clone size: .
D gene: TRBD1
J gene: TRBJ1-4
CDR3 DNA: TGTGCCAGCAGTTCGACAGGGTTTGCAACTAATGAAAAACTGTTTTTT
CDR3 protein: CASSSTGFATNEKLFF

V gene: TRBV6-5
clone size: .
D gene: .
J gene: TRBJ2-1
CDR3 DNA: TGTGCCAGCAGTTACGGTAGTTTTCTCTACAATGAGCAGTTCTTC
CDR3 protein: CASSYGSFLYNEQFF

V gene: TRBV6-5
clone size: .
D gene: TRBD2
J gene: TRBJ2-3
CDR3 DNA: TGTGCCAGCAGTTACTCGACAGCGGGAGGGGCAGATACGCAGTATTTT
CDR3 protein: CASSYSTAGGADTQYF

V gene: TRBV6-5
clone size: .
D gene: .
J gene: TRBJ2-5
CDR3 DNA: TGTGCCAGCAGTTACGGAGACCGACGGGAGACCCAGTACTTC
CDR3 protein: CASSYGDRRETQYF

V gene: TRBV2
clone size: few
D gene: .
J gene: TRBJ2-2
CDR3 DNA: TGTGCCAGCAGCGGACGGACTCCGAACACCGGGGAGCTGTTTTTT
CDR3 protein: CASSGRTPNTGELFF

V gene: TRBV5-1
clone size: .
D gene: .
J gene: TRBJ2-7
CDR3 DNA: TGCGCCAGCAGCTTGGGTCTAGCCGGTTTCTCCTACGAGCAGTACTTC
CDR3 protein: CASSLGLAGFSYEQYF

V gene: TRBV11-3
clone size: .
D gene: .
J gene: TRBJ1-2
CDR3 DNA: TGTGCCAGCAGCTATCAGGGGCATGGCTACACCTTC
CDR3 protein: CASSYQGHGYTF